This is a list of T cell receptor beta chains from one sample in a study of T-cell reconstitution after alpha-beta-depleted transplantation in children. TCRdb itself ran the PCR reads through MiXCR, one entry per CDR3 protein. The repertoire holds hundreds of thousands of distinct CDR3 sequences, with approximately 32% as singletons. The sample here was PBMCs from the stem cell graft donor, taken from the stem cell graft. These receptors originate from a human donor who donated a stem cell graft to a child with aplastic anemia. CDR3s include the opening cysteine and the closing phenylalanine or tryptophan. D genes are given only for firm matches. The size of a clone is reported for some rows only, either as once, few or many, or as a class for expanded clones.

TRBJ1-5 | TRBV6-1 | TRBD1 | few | CAGSRDRADQPQHF | TGTGCCGGCAGCCGGGACAGGGCTGATCAGCCCCAGCATTTT
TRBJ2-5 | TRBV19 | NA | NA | CASSIGTMQETQYF | TGTGCCAGTAGTATAGGAACAATGCAAGAGACCCAGTACTTC
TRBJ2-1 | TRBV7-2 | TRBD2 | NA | CASSLRVAGARNEQFF | TGTGCCAGCAGCTTACGAGTAGCGGGAGCGCGGAATGAGCAGTTCTTC
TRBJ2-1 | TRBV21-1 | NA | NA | CASSLRASGSRNEQFF | TGTGCCAGCAGCCTAAGGGCTAGCGGGAGCCGGAATGAGCAGTTCTTC
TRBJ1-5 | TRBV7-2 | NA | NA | CASSLVGLGNQPQHF | TGTGCCAGCAGCTTAGTGGGGTTAGGAAATCAGCCCCAGCATTTT
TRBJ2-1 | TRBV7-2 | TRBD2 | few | CASSGLAGTVSYNEQFF | TGTGCCAGCAGCGGACTAGCGGGGACCGTCTCCTACAATGAGCAGTTCTTC
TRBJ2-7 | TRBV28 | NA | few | CASSLPGSMAYEQYF | TGTGCCAGCAGTCTGCCCGGGTCAATGGCCTACGAGCAGTACTTC
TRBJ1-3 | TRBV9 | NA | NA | CASSEDSSGNTIYF | TGTGCCAGCAGCGAGGACAGCTCTGGAAACACCATATATTTT
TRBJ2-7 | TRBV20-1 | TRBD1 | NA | CSARGQGTYEQYF | TGCAGTGCTAGAGGACAGGGGACCTACGAGCAGTACTTC
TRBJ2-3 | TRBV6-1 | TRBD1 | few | CASKDRPVGTQYF | TGTGCCAGCAAGGACAGGCCAGTGGGTACGCAGTATTTT
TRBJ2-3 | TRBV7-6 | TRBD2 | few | CASSRSGRSTDTQYF | TGTGCCAGCAGCCGTAGCGGGAGAAGCACAGATACGCAGTATTTT
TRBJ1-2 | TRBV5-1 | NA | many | CASSLDQEGYGYTF | TGCGCCAGCAGCTTGGATCAGGAGGGTTATGGCTACACCTTC
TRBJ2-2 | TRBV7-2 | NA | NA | CASSAIQGWEVTGELFF | TGTGCCAGCAGCGCCATTCAGGGGTGGGAGGTAACCGGGGAGCTGTTTTTT
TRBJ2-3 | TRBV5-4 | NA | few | CASSWRGDTQYF | TGTGCCAGCAGCTGGCGGGGAGATACGCAGTATTTT
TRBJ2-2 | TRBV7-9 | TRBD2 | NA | CASSFGLAGDHTGELFF | TGTGCCAGCAGCTTCGGACTAGCGGGAGATCACACCGGGGAGCTGTTTTTT